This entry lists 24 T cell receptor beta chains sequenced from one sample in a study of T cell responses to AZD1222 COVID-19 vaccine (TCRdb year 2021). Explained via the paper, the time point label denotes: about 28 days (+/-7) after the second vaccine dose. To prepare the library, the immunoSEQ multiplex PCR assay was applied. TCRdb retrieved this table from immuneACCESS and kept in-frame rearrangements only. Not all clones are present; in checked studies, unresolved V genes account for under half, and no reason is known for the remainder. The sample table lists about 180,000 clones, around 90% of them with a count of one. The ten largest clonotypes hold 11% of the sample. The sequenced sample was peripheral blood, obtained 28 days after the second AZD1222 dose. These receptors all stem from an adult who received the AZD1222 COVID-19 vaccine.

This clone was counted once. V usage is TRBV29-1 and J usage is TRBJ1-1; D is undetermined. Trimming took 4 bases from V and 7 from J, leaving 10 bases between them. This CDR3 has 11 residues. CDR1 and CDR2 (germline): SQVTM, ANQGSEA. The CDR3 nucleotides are TGCAGCGTTGGGGATTGGGGTGAAGCTTTCTTT. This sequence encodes CSVGDWGEAFF.

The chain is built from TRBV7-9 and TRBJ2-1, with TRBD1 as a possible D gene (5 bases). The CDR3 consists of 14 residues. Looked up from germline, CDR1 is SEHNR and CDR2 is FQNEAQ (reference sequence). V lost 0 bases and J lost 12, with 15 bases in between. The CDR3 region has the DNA TGTGCCAGCAGCTTAGCCGCAGGGCTTGAAGGGCAGTTCTTC. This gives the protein CASSLAAGLEGQFF.

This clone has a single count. The CDR3 DNA sequence: TGTGCCAGCAGCGCCGAGGGGGGGAAGTACGAGCAGTACTTC. It translates to CASSAEGGKYEQYF. The gene calls are TRBV9 and TRBJ2-7, with TRBD2 as a possible D gene (7 bases). Germline V gene data show CDR1 as SGDLS and CDR2 as YYNGEE. This CDR3 has 14 residues. V lost 3 bases and J lost 4, with 14 bases in between.

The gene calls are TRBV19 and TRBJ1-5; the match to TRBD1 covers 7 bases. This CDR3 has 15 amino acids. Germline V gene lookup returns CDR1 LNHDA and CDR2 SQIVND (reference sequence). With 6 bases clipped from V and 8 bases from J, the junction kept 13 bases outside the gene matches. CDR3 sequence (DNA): TGTGCCAGTAGCAACAGGGGAAGCAAGGTAGAGCCCCAGCATTTT. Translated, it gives CASSNRGSKVEPQHF.

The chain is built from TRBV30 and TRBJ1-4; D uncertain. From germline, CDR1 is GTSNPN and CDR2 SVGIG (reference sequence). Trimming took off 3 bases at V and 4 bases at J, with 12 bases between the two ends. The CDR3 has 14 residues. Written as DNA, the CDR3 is TGTGCCTGGAGCAACACAGCTGGTAATGAAAAACTGTTTTTT. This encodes CAWSNTAGNEKLFF.

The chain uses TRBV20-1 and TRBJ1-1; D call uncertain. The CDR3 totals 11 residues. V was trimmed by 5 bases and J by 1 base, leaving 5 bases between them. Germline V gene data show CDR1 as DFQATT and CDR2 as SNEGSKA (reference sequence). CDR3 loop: CSAYRNTEAFF. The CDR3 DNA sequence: TGCAGTGCTTACAGGAACACTGAAGCTTTCTTT.

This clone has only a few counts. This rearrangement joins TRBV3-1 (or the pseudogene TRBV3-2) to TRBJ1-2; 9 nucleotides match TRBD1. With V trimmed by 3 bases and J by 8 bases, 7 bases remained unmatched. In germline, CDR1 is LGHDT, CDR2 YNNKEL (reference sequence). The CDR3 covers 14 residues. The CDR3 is CASSHQQGARGYTF. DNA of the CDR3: TGTGCCAGCAGCCATCAACAGGGGGCGCGGGGCTACACCTTC.

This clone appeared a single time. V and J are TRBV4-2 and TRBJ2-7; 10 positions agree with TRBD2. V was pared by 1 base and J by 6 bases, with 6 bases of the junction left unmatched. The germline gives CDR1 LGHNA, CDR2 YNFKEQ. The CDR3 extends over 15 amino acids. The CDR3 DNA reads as TGTGCCAGCAGCCAAGTGGGAGCGGGGGGGCGCGAGCAGTACTTC. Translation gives CASSQVGAGGREQYF.

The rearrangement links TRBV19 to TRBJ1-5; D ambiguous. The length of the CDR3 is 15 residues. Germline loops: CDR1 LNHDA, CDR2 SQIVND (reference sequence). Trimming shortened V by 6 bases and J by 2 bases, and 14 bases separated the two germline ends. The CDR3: CASRVTSKRNQPQHF. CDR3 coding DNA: TGTGCCAGTAGGGTGACTTCGAAGCGCAATCAGCCCCAGCATTTT.

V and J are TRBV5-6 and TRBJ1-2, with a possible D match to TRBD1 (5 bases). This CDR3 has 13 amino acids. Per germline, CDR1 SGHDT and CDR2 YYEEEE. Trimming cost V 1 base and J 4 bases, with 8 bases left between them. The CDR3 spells CASSLWGFYGYTF. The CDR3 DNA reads TGTGCCAGCAGCTTGTGGGGGTTCTATGGCTACACCTTC.

CDR3 in amino acids: CAWSMGSNQPQHF. The CDR3 DNA sequence: TGTGCCTGGAGTATGGGTAGCAATCAGCCCCAGCATTTT. The chain recombines TRBV30 with TRBJ1-5; D gene unclear. The CDR3 is 13 amino acids. Deletions cut 2 bases from V and 0 bases from J, with 5 bases between. Germline V gene sequence: CDR1 GTSNPN, CDR2 SVGIG (reference sequence).

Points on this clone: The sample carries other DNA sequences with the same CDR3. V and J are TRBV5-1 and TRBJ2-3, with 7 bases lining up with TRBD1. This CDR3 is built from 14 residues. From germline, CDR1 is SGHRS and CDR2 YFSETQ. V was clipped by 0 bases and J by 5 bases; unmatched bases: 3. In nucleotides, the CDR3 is TGCGCCAGCAGCTTGGGACAGGGAGTAGATACGCAGTATTTT. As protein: CASSLGQGVDTQYF.

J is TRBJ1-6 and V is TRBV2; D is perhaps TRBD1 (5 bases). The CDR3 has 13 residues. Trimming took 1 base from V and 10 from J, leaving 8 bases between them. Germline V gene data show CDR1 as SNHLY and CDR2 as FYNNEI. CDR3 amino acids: CASSEGGRSPLHF. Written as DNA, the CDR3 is TGTGCCAGCAGTGAAGGGGGCCGATCACCCCTCCACTTT.

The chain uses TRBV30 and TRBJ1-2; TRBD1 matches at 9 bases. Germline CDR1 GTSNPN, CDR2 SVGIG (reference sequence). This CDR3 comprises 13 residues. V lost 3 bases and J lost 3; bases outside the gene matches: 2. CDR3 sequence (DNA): TGTGCCTGGAGCGGGACAGGGTACTATGGCTACACCTTC. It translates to CAWSGTGYYGYTF.

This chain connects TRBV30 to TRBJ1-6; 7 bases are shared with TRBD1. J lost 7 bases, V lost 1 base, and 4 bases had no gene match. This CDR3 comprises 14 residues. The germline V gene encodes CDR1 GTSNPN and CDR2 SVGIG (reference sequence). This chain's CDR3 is CAWSDGTANSPLHF. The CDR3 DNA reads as TGTGCCTGGAGTGACGGGACAGCGAATTCACCCCTCCACTTT. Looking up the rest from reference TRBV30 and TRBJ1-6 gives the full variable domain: SQTIHQWPATLVQPVGSPLSLECTVEGTSNPNLYWYRQAAGRGLQLLFYSVGIGQISSEVPQNLSASRPQDRQFILSSKKLLLSDSGFYLCAWSDGTANSPLHFGNGTRLTVT.

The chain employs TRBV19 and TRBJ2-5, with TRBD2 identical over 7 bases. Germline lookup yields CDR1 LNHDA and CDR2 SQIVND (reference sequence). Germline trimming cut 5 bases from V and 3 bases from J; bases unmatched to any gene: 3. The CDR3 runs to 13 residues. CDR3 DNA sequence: TGTGCCAGTAGTCGGACTAGGAAAGAGACCCAGTACTTC. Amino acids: CASSRTRKETQYF.

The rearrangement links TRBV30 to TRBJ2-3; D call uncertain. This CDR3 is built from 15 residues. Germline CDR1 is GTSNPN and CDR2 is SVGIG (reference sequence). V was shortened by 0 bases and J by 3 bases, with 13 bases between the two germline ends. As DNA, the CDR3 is TGTGCCTGGAGTGTAAACTTCCAAGGGACAGATACGCAGTATTTT. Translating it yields CAWSVNFQGTDTQYF.

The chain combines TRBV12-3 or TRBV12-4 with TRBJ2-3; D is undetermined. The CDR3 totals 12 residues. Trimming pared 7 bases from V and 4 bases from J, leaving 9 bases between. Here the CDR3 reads CASTPRPDTQYF. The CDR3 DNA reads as TGTGCCAGCACCCCTCGACCAGATACGCAGTATTTT.

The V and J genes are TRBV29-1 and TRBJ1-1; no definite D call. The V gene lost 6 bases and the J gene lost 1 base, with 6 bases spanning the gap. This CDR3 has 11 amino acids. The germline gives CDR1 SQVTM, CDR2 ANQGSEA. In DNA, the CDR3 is TGCAGCGTCGTTAGGAACACTGAAGCTTTCTTT. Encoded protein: CSVVRNTEAFF.

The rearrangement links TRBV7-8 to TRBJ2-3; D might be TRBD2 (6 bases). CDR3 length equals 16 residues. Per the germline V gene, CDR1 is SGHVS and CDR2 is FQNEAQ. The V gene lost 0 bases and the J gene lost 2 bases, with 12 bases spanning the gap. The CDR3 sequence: CASSLAGRWDTDTQYF. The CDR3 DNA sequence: TGTGCCAGCAGCTTAGCAGGGAGGTGGGACACAGATACGCAGTATTTT.

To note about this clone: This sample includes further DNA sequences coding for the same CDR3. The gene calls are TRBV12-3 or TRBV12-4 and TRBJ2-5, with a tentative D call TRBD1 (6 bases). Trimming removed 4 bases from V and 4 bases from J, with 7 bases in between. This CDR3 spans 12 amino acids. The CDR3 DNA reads TGTGCCAGCAGTTCCAGGGGAGAGACCCAGTACTTC. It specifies CASSSRGETQYF.

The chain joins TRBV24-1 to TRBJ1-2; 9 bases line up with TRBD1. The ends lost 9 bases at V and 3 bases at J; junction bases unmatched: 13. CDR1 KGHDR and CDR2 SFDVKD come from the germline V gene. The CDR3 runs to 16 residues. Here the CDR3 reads CATGLPGQGEYYGYTF. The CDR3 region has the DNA TGTGCCACCGGACTGCCGGGACAGGGAGAGTACTATGGCTACACCTTC.

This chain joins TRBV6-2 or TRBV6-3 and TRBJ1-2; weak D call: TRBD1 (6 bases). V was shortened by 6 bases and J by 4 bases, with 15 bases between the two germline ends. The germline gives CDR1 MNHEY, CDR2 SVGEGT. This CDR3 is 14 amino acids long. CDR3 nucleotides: TGTGCCAGCAGCCGGGACATTCCCTCCTATGGCTACACCTTC. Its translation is CASSRDIPSYGYTF.

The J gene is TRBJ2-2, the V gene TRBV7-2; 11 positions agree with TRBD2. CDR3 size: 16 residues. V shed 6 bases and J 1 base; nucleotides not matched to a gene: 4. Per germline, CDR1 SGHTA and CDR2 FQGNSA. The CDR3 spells CASRLAGGRNTGELFF. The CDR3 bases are TGTGCCAGCAGGCTAGCGGGGGGACGGAACACCGGGGAGCTGTTTTTT.